The 14 T cell receptor beta chains below all came from one sample that was sequenced in a study of blood T cell repertoires in COVID-19. TCRdb keeps only in-frame clones here, not all; method: immunoSEQ multiplex PCR. The sample consists of about 74,000 clones, roughly 90% of them appearing once. Sequenced material: peripheral blood. These receptors all come from a human donor in a cohort sampled during active COVID-19.

In DNA form, the CDR3 reads TGTGCCACCAGCAGGGCTGATGAGCAGTTCTTC. Protein product: CATSRADEQFF. The chain employs TRBV15 and TRBJ2-1; the D is unclear. Trimming pared 3 bases from V and 8 bases from J, leaving 5 bases between. The germline CDR1 and CDR2 sequences are LNHNV and YYDKDF (reference sequence). CDR3 length equals 11 residues.

This chain links TRBV2 with TRBJ2-3; 7 nucleotides line up with TRBD2. Trimming took 2 bases from V and 5 from J; bases not matched to a gene: 13. Germline assignment: CDR1 SNHLY and CDR2 FYNNEI. This CDR3 has 17 residues. The CDR3 loop reads CASSERGEGRSLDTQYF. The CDR3 DNA reads TGTGCCAGCAGTGAACGGGGGGAGGGCCGTTCATTAGATACGCAGTATTTT.

V usage is TRBV12-2 and J usage is TRBJ2-1; the table gives TRBD2 as D, unverified against the DNA. TRBV12-2 is recorded as a pseudogene. This CDR3 has 15 amino acids. For the CDR3, the DNA is TGTGCAAGTCGCTTAGCCGAGCGGGAGGACAATGAGCAGTTCTTC. Protein product: CASRLAEREDNEQFF.

The J gene is TRBJ2-3, the V gene TRBV4-3; D is perhaps TRBD2 (5 bases). CDR1 LGHNA and CDR2 YSLEER come from the germline V gene. V dropped 1 base and J dropped 4 bases, with 9 bases sitting between them. The CDR3 loop spans 14 amino acids. The CDR3 here is CASSQAKGADTQYF. The CDR3 DNA reads as TGCGCCAGCAGCCAAGCTAAGGGAGCAGATACGCAGTATTTT.

The chain joins TRBV7-8 to TRBJ2-7, with 7 bases aligning to TRBD1. The CDR3 spans 13 residues. Germline lookup yields CDR1 SGHVS and CDR2 FQNEAQ. V shed 6 bases, J shed 3 bases, and the junction held 5 bases outside the gene matches. CDR3 coding DNA: TGTGCCAGCAGTTACACAGGGGACTACGAGCAGTACTTC. It specifies CASSYTGDYEQYF.

This chain connects TRBV7-8 to TRBJ2-5, with D possibly TRBD1 on 6 matching bases. The CDR3 is made up of 15 amino acids. From germline, CDR1 is SGHVS and CDR2 FQNEAQ. V lost 5 bases and J lost 5, with 18 bases in between. DNA for the CDR3: TGTGCCAGCAGCCCAGATCAAATAAGGGGGGAGACCCAGTACTTC. Translating gives CASSPDQIRGETQYF.

This chain connects TRBV4-2 to TRBJ2-7; perhaps TRBD2 as D (5 bases). V shed 0 bases and J shed 1 base, with 7 bases lying between them. Germline V gene lookup returns CDR1 LGHNA and CDR2 YNFKEQ. This CDR3 has 14 residues. The CDR3 nucleotides read TGTGCCAGCAGCCAAGATTCGGGGTCCTACGAGCAGTACTTC. It translates to CASSQDSGSYEQYF.

This chain connects TRBV3-1 (or the pseudogene TRBV3-2) to TRBJ2-5, with D tentatively TRBD1 (5 bases). Germline CDR1 reads LGHDT; CDR2 reads YNNKEL (reference sequence). This CDR3 has 14 residues. Trimming removed 4 bases at V and 1 base at J, with 10 bases between. CDR3 in DNA: TGTGCCAGCAGCCCCTCAGGGTCCCAAGAGACCCAGTACTTC. Translated: CASSPSGSQETQYF.

The V gene is TRBV19, the J gene TRBJ2-5; 10 nucleotides align to TRBD2. V gave up 6 bases and J gave up 2 bases; unmatched junction bases: 6. CDR1 and CDR2 (germline): LNHDA, SQIVND (reference sequence). The CDR3 spans 15 residues. The CDR3 protein is CASSTRAGGQETQYF. The CDR3, as DNA: TGTGCCAGTAGCACCCGAGCGGGAGGGCAAGAGACCCAGTACTTC.

This clone was recorded once. Other DNA sequences from this sample encode an identical CDR3 as well. The chain employs TRBV9 and TRBJ2-5; D possibly corresponds to TRBD2 (5 bases). Trimming removed 2 bases from V and 5 bases from J, with 13 bases in between. CDR3 size: 14 residues. CDR1 is SGDLS and CDR2 is YYNGEE in the germline V gene. CDR3 nucleotides: TGTGCCAGCAGCGTTGAGGGTGCCGGGGAGACCCAGTACTTC. Amino acids: CASSVEGAGETQYF.

V and J are TRBV7-9 and TRBJ2-4, with D possibly TRBD2 on 6 matching bases. Germline V gene lookup returns CDR1 SEHNR and CDR2 FQNEAQ (reference sequence). Trimming cost V 0 bases and J 3 bases, with 21 bases left between them. The CDR3 covers 19 residues. CDR3 DNA: TGTGCCAGCAGCTTAGCGTTAGGATGGAGGGACGGACACAAAAACATTCAGTACTTC. It specifies CASSLALGWRDGHKNIQYF.

On this clone itself: The sample has other DNA sequences that encode this CDR3 too. V and J are TRBV5-1 and TRBJ2-2, with 7 bases matching TRBD2. Looked up from germline, CDR1 is SGHRS and CDR2 is YFSETQ. The junction had 6 bases not matched to a gene; V was cut back by 0 bases and J by 4 bases. This CDR3 contains 16 residues. Here the CDR3 reads CASSLVPGGGTGELFF. CDR3 bases: TGCGCCAGCAGCTTGGTTCCGGGGGGTGGCACCGGGGAGCTGTTTTTT.

The V and J genes are TRBV6-2 or TRBV6-3 and TRBJ1-6, with D hard to call. Trimming pared 3 bases from V and 7 bases from J, leaving 19 bases between. The CDR3 covers 17 residues. Germline values: CDR1 MNHEY, CDR2 SVGEGT. Here the CDR3 reads CASSYEGRKARNSPLHF. DNA of the CDR3: TGTGCCAGCAGTTATGAGGGAAGGAAAGCCAGGAATTCACCCCTCCACTTT.

The CDR3, as DNA: TGTGCCAGCAGCAAGGGACAGGGGCTCGGGAACACCGGGGAGCTGTTTTTT. This translates into CASSKGQGLGNTGELFF. The chain uses TRBV5-4 and TRBJ2-2; TRBD1 agrees at 10 bases. The germline CDR1 and CDR2 sequences are SGHNT and YYREEE (reference sequence). J lost 1 base, V lost 4 bases, and 7 bases had no gene match. CDR3 length: 17 residues.